This T cell receptor (beta chain) was retrieved from a study of blood T cell repertoires in COVID-19. TCRdb's copy holds only in-frame clones and misses some; the assay was immunoSEQ multiplex PCR. Of fewer than 200,000 clones listed, about 86% are singletons. This CDR3 is 14 amino acids long. Per the germline V gene, CDR1 is KGHDR and CDR2 is SFDVKD. V lost 2 bases to trimming and J lost 7 bases; unmatched junction nucleotides: 4. The V gene is TRBV24-1, the J gene TRBJ2-4; 7 bases match TRBD1. The sequenced sample was peripheral blood. This TCR derives from a woman aged 18-29 years who had recovered from COVID-19. Here the CDR3 DNA reads TGTGCCACCAGTGATTCGTTACAGGGGAACATTCAGTACTTC. This gives the protein CATSDSLQGNIQYF.